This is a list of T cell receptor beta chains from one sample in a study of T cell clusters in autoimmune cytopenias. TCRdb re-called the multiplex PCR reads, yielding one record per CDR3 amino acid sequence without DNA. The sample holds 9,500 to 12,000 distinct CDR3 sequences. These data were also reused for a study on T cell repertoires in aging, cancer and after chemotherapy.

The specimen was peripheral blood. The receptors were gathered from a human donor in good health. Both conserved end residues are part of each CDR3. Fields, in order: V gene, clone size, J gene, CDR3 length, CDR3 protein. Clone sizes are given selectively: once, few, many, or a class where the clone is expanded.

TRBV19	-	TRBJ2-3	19	CASSKSRWVAGGRTDTQYF
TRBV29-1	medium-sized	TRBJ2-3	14	CSVGVAIAADTQYF
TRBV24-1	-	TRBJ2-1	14	CATSDPPGTLGQFF
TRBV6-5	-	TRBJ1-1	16	CASSPGTGGGQTEAFF
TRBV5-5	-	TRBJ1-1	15	CASSPYSISNTEAFF
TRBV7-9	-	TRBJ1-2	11	CASSLYYGYTF
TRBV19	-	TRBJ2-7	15	CASSISGGESYEQYF
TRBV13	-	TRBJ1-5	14	CASSFGQGDQPQHF
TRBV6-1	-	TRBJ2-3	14	CASSPGTSPDTQYF
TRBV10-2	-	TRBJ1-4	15	CASRGLLPGGEKLFF
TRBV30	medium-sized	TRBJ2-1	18	CAWRPEAGRPRKGNEQFF
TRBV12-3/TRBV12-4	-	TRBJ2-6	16	CASSPGSHSGANVLTF
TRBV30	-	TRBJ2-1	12	CACSGGDRGWFF
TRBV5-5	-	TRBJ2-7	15	CASSLETGGRGEQYF
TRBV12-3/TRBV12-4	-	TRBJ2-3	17	CASTTSGGPHSTDTQYF
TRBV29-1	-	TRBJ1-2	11	CSVDWSDGYTF
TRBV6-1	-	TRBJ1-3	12	CASSVSGNTIYF
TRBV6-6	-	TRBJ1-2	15	CASSYSERGFYGYTF
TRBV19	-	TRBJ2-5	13	CASSIKAGVAQYF
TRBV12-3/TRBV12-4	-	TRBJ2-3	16	CASSFMGAGGGDTQYF
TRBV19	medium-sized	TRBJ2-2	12	CASSIVPGELFF
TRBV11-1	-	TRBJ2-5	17	CASSLDYPGRNKETQYF
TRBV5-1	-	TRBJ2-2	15	CASSLSPGITGELFF
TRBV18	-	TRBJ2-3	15	CASSPEGTGGDTQYF
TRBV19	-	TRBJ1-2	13	CASSIEGEKGYTF
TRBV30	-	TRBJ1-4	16	CAQGTGDTATNEKLFF
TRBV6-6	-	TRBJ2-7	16	CASSYSPRTGAYEQYF
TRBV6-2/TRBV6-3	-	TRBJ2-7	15	CASSKSGASSYEQYF
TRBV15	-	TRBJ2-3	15	CATSRGDRAADTQYF
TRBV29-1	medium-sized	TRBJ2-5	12	CSVEDRRETQYF
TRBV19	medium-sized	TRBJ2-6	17	CASSAAGTTSGANVLTF
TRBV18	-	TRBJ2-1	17	CASSHLPQAGGANEQFF
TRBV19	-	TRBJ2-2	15	CASSIPRRDTGELFF
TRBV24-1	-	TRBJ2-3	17	CATSDTLEREGTDTQYF
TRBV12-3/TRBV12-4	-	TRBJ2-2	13	CASSLTITGELFF
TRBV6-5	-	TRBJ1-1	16	CASSYTAGTADTEAFF